Reported below is one T cell receptor (beta chain). Its antigen is not known. The data belong to a study of T-cell reconstitution after alpha-beta-depleted transplantation in children. CDR1 is MRHNA and CDR2 is SNTAGT in the germline V gene. V was pared by 3 bases and J by 0 bases, with 8 bases of the junction left unmatched. The CDR3 loop spans 17 amino acids. This sample's TCRbeta library carried unique molecular identifier barcodes. TCRdb independently ran MiXCR on the PCR reads; one entry per CDR3 protein. The table includes 450,000 to 600,000 distinct CDR3 sequences, under 15% detected once. Overall study findings and caveats: Reported findings indicate that, about two months after transplant, alpha-beta T cells came from several hundred expanded clones, which were derived from non-depleted graft cells. Once a year had passed after transplant, T-cell counts and diversity came mostly from newly produced T cells. It was surviving recipient T cells and thymic progenitors that gave some patients high TCRbeta diversity at day 60.

This chain links TRBV6-4 with TRBJ2-1; 7 nucleotides line up with TRBD2. The material sequenced was PBMCs, mostly from graft donor cells, taken 360 days after TCRalphabeta/CD19-depleted stem cell transplant. The source of this sequence is a male patient younger than 18 who had a stem cell transplant for acute myeloid leukemia, so the T cells may come from the graft donor. CDR3 sequence (DNA): TGTGCCAGCAGTGAGTTTAGCGGGTTCAGCTCCTACAATGAGCAGTTCTTC. It translates to CASSEFSGFSSYNEQFF.